The 28 T cell receptor beta chains reported below all come from one sample, sequenced in a study of PD-1 blockade in classical Hodgkin lymphoma. Using immunoSEQ multiplex PCR, the repertoire was profiled, and TCRdb retains in-frame clones only, with some absent. In the table there are tens of thousands of clones, roughly nine tenths of which are singletons. Time point in this sample: cycle 4 day 1 (C4D1), after 6 weeks of nivolumab. Every patient had relapsed following autologous stem cell transplantation, and cohorts differed in brentuximab vedotin exposure. This sample comprised peripheral blood mononuclear cells (PBMCs), obtained before the fourth cycle of nivolumab. Receptor source: a human donor with classical Hodgkin lymphoma.

CDR3 loop: CASSSLSTDTDTQYF. In DNA, the CDR3 is TGTGCCAGCAGTTCGCTGTCGACAGACACAGATACGCAGTATTTT. The chain employs TRBV27 and TRBJ2-3; TRBD1 might be the D (5 bases). V lost 4 bases to trimming and J lost 2 bases, with 13 bases between them. Germline assignment: CDR1 MNHEY and CDR2 SMNVEV (reference sequence). The CDR3 contains 15 residues.

This CDR3 reads CASSLRDGYEQYF. In nucleotides, the CDR3 is TGCGCCAGCAGCTTGCGTGACGGCTACGAGCAGTACTTC. The V gene is TRBV5-1, the J gene TRBJ2-7; no clear D gene. Germline CDR1 is SGHRS and CDR2 is YFSETQ. The CDR3 spans 13 residues. V lost 1 base and J 3 bases, leaving 8 bases between the germline ends.

The V gene is TRBV6-5, the J gene TRBJ1-6; no definite D call. The CDR3 consists of 14 residues. Germline lookup yields CDR1 MNHEY and CDR2 SVGAGI. The V and J ends lost 7 bases and 0 bases respectively, with 7 bases between them. The CDR3: CASTRTSYNSPLHF. The CDR3, as DNA: TGTGCCAGCACTCGGACCTCCTATAATTCACCCCTCCACTTT.

V and J are TRBV6-1 and TRBJ2-1; TRBD2 might be the D (5 bases). Looked up from germline, CDR1 is MNHNS and CDR2 is SASEGT. V was cut by 7 bases and J by 3 bases, with 10 bases left in between. The CDR3 is made up of 13 amino acids. In DNA, the CDR3 is TGTGCCAGCATGAGGGTCGTCTACAATGAGCAGTTCTTC. Its translation: CASMRVVYNEQFF.

The CDR3 coding sequence is TGTGCCAGCAGCTTACCGGGACTAGCGGGGCGGCGTCGGAAATACGAGCAGTACTTC. Translating gives CASSLPGLAGRRRKYEQYF. The chain recombines TRBV5-7 with TRBJ2-7; 13 bases are shared with TRBD2. TRBV5-7 is filed as an ORF, its function uncertain. The CDR3 contains 19 residues. V gave up 2 bases and J gave up 4 bases; unmatched junction bases: 15.

The V call is TRBV7-9, the J call TRBJ1-4; D possibly corresponds to TRBD1 (5 bases). Trimming removed 4 bases at V and 6 bases at J, with 9 bases between. The CDR3 loop spans 13 amino acids. Germline V gene data show CDR1 as SEHNR and CDR2 as FQNEAQ (reference sequence). CDR3 bases: TGTGCCAGCAGCTCAGGCAGGGATGAAAAACTGTTTTTT. The encoded protein is CASSSGRDEKLFF. Full variable domain (rest looked up from reference TRBV7-9 and TRBJ1-4): DTGVSQNPRHKITKRGQNVTFRCDPISEHNRLYWYRQTLGQGPEFLTYFQNEAQLEKSRLLSDRFSAERPKGSFSTLEIQRTEQGDSAMYLCASSSGRDEKLFFGSGTQLSVL.

This clone has at least ten counts. The chain uses TRBV4-3 and TRBJ1-5; the match to TRBD1 covers 7 bases. The CDR3 consists of 18 residues. Germline V gives CDR1 LGHNA, CDR2 YSLEER. V shed 0 bases, J shed 3 bases, and the junction held 11 bases outside the gene matches. Here the CDR3 reads CASSQDQGRGSPNQPQHF. The CDR3 DNA reads TGCGCCAGCAGCCAAGATCAAGGCAGGGGGTCACCCAATCAGCCCCAGCATTTT.

This chain joins TRBV15 and TRBJ1-5, with TRBD1 as a possible D gene (6 bases). The CDR3 totals 18 residues. The V and J ends lost 4 bases and 0 bases respectively, with 19 bases between them. CDR1 LNHNV and CDR2 YYDKDF come from the germline V gene (reference sequence). Written as DNA, the CDR3 is TGTGCCACCAGCACGAGGCGGAGGGGGTCAAATAGCAATCAGCCCCAGCATTTT. The encoded protein is CATSTRRRGSNSNQPQHF.

The chain employs TRBV27 and TRBJ1-2; TRBD1 aligns across 10 bases. Germline CDR1 reads MNHEY; CDR2 reads SMNVEV (reference sequence). The ends lost 6 bases at V and 4 bases at J; junction bases unmatched: 8. The CDR3 has 15 amino acids. Here the CDR3 reads CASRGDRGLPYGYTF. In DNA form, the CDR3 reads TGTGCCAGCAGGGGCGACAGGGGGCTACCCTATGGCTACACCTTC.

The rearrangement joins TRBV5-4 to TRBJ2-2; tentative D call: TRBD1 (6 bases). The V gene's germline CDR1 is SGHNT and CDR2 YYREEE (reference sequence). Trimming removed 1 base at V and 2 bases at J, with 15 bases between. This CDR3 is built from 17 residues. CDR3 in amino acids: CASSLWGQLSNTGELFF. The CDR3 nucleotides are TGTGCCAGCAGCTTGTGGGGACAACTCAGCAACACCGGGGAGCTGTTTTTT.

The CDR3 DNA reads as TGTGCCAGCAGCCCAGCACCGGGGAGCGAGCAGTACTTC. It is translated as CASSPAPGSEQYF. The chain has TRBV7-9 and TRBJ2-7; possible D gene TRBD2, 5 bases. The CDR3 runs to 13 residues. V was trimmed by 5 bases and J by 6 bases, leaving 14 bases between them. In germline, CDR1 is SEHNR, CDR2 FQNEAQ (reference sequence).

This clone was observed once. The chain has TRBV7-2 and TRBJ2-3; TRBD1 is a possible D gene (5 bases). Germline CDR1 and CDR2: SGHTA and FQGNSA. The CDR3 is 15 amino acids. V was shortened by 3 bases and J by 1 base, with 11 bases between the two germline ends. CDR3 DNA sequence: TGTGCCAGCAGCTTTGATGGGGCAGGCACAGATACGCAGTATTTT. The encoded protein is CASSFDGAGTDTQYF.

The chain has TRBV29-1 and TRBJ1-6; the D gene is possibly TRBD1 (5 bases). Per germline, CDR1 SQVTM and CDR2 ANQGSEA. Trimming stripped 4 bases from V and 9 bases from J, with 16 bases between. The CDR3 runs 14 residues. The CDR3 protein is CSVAGEDPTSPLHF. The CDR3 bases are TGCAGCGTTGCGGGGGAGGATCCAACTTCACCCCTCCACTTT.

The CDR3, as DNA: TGTGCCAGCAGCTTGGGTTATGAAGTTCAGCCCCAGCATTTT. Its protein is CASSLGYEVQPQHF. V gene TRBV5-5 combines with J gene TRBJ1-5; D gene ambiguous. Trimming pared 0 bases from V and 6 bases from J, leaving 10 bases between. Germline V lookup: CDR1 SGHKS, CDR2 YYEKEE (reference sequence). This CDR3 spans 14 amino acids.

The chain is built from TRBV19 and TRBJ1-5, with D maybe TRBD1 (5 bases). Germline V gives CDR1 LNHDA, CDR2 SQIVND (reference sequence). This CDR3 has 14 residues. V was pared by 3 bases and J by 6 bases, with 12 bases between. In DNA form, the CDR3 reads TGTGCCAGTAGTATCAGCAGGGTCGGTCAGCCCCAGCATTTT. It yields the protein CASSISRVGQPQHF.

The genes are TRBV14 and TRBJ2-3; D gene unclear. Germline lookup yields CDR1 SGHDN and CDR2 FVKESK. The CDR3 totals 16 residues. Trimming shortened V by 0 bases and J by 5 bases, and 15 bases separated the two germline ends. This CDR3 is CASSQERPALLDTQYF. The CDR3 DNA sequence: TGTGCCAGCAGCCAAGAGAGGCCAGCACTATTAGATACGCAGTATTTT.

This chain connects TRBV6-5 to TRBJ1-1; D gene unclear. Germline V gene sequence: CDR1 MNHEY, CDR2 SVGAGI. Trimming shortened V by 0 bases and J by 1 base, and 12 bases separated the two germline ends. The CDR3 consists of 16 residues. This CDR3 is CASSYSTGKRNTEAFF. Written as DNA, the CDR3 is TGTGCCAGCAGTTACTCGACGGGGAAAAGGAACACTGAAGCTTTCTTT.

This clone is a singleton in its sample. This chain links TRBV27 with TRBJ1-1; TRBD1 is a possible D gene (5 bases). CDR3 length equals 13 residues. V was trimmed by 10 bases and J by 0 bases, leaving 12 bases between them. Germline V gene sequence: CDR1 MNHEY, CDR2 SMNVEV (reference sequence). This CDR3 is CATAGFMNTEAFF. The DNA for the CDR3 is TGTGCCACTGCAGGGTTTATGAACACTGAAGCTTTCTTT.

The rearrangement uses TRBV18 and TRBJ1-1; TRBD1 matches at 10 bases. V lost 5 bases and J lost 5; bases outside the gene matches: 11. The CDR3 has 16 residues. The germline CDR1 and CDR2 sequences are KGHSH and LQKENI. CDR3 sequence: CASSLAGRDRGTEAFF. The CDR3 region has the DNA TGTGCCAGCTCATTAGCCGGCCGGGACAGGGGAACTGAAGCTTTCTTT. Drawing the rest from reference TRBV18 and TRBJ1-1, the complete variable domain is NAGVMQNPRHLVRRRGQEARLRCSPMKGHSHVYWYRQLPEEGLKFMVYLQKENIIDESGMPKERFSAEFPKEGPSILRIQQVVRGDSAAYFCASSLAGRDRGTEAFFGQGTRLTVV.

V is TRBV19 and J is TRBJ2-1, with 14 bases fitting TRBD2. This CDR3 has 16 residues. Germline V gives CDR1 LNHDA, CDR2 SQIVND (reference sequence). V gave up 6 bases and J gave up 10 bases; unmatched junction bases: 11. The CDR3 here is CASRPGLAGARAEQFF. The CDR3 coding sequence is TGTGCCAGTAGACCGGGACTAGCGGGGGCACGGGCGGAGCAGTTCTTC.

The genes are TRBV7-2 and TRBJ2-3; D gene uncertain. The V gene's germline CDR1 is SGHTA and CDR2 FQGNSA. This CDR3 region has 14 residues. V lost 5 bases and J 0 bases, leaving 9 bases between the germline ends. CDR3 loop: CASSPMGSTDTQYF. Here the CDR3 DNA reads TGTGCCAGCAGCCCAATGGGGAGCACAGATACGCAGTATTTT.

This clone occurred once. This chain links TRBV27 with TRBJ2-2, with D hard to call. V lost 0 bases and J 1 base, leaving 6 bases between the germline ends. Germline assignment: CDR1 MNHEY and CDR2 SMNVEV (reference sequence). The CDR3 loop spans 15 amino acids. The CDR3 nucleotides read TGTGCCAGCAGTTTATCGGGCGGGAACACCGGGGAGCTGTTTTTT. Translating it yields CASSLSGGNTGELFF.

The chain carries TRBV27 and TRBJ2-7, with 8 bases lining up with TRBD1. V was clipped by 5 bases and J by 1 base; unmatched bases: 10. The CDR3 length is 16 residues. Germline V gives CDR1 MNHEY, CDR2 SMNVEV (reference sequence). The DNA for the CDR3 is TGTGCCAGCAGTAACAGTCGGACAGGGAGTTCCTACGAGCAGTACTTC. Residues: CASSNSRTGSSYEQYF.

J is TRBJ2-7 and V is TRBV9; the match to TRBD2 covers 14 bases. The V gene's germline CDR1 is SGDLS and CDR2 YYNGEE. The CDR3 extends over 15 amino acids. After removal of 4 bases from V and 6 bases from J, the junction contained 6 bases not matched to a gene. The CDR3 DNA reads TGTGCCAGCAGCCCACGACTAGCGGGGGGGTTCGAGCAGTACTTC. It codes for CASSPRLAGGFEQYF.

The chain links TRBV9 to TRBJ2-7; no definite D call. Deletions cut 0 bases from V and 3 bases from J, with 10 bases between. CDR3 length: 14 residues. Germline V CDR1 and CDR2: SGDLS, YYNGEE. CDR3 DNA sequence: TGTGCCAGCAGCGTAGAGGTCGGACGCTACGAGCAGTACTTC. Protein product: CASSVEVGRYEQYF.

This sequence joins TRBV15 and TRBJ1-4; D unresolved. The CDR3 extends over 14 amino acids. Germline lookup yields CDR1 LNHNV and CDR2 YYDKDF (reference sequence). Trimming took off 0 bases at V and 5 bases at J, with 7 bases between the two ends. CDR3 sequence (DNA): TGTGCCACCAGCAGAGATCGCACAAATGAAAAACTGTTTTTT. It is translated as CATSRDRTNEKLFF.

The chain links TRBV2 to TRBJ2-1, with a weak D call TRBD2 (6 bases). Germline CDR1 and CDR2: SNHLY and FYNNEI. The V end lost 4 bases, the J end lost 3 bases, and 13 bases lay between the germline ends. The CDR3 is 15 amino acids. The CDR3 DNA reads as TGTGCCAGCAGTGGAGGAGGGGCTAACTACAATGAGCAGTTCTTC. Its protein is CASSGGGANYNEQFF.

This sequence joins TRBV2 and TRBJ1-1; D not certain. Trimming took 3 bases from V and 8 from J, leaving 16 bases between them. The CDR3 is made up of 14 amino acids. Germline V gives CDR1 SNHLY, CDR2 FYNNEI. The CDR3 loop reads CASSDGVAVVEAFF. CDR3 DNA: TGTGCCAGCAGTGACGGGGTCGCTGTCGTGGAAGCTTTCTTT. Looking up the rest from reference TRBV2 and TRBJ1-1 gives the full variable domain: EPEVTQTPSHQVTQMGQEVILRCVPISNHLYFYWYRQILGQKVEFLVSFYNNEISEKSEIFDDQFSVERPDGSNFTLKIRSTKLEDSAMYFCASSDGVAVVEAFFGQGTRLTVV.